This T cell receptor beta chain was sequenced for a study of shared clonotypes between healthy human individuals. A word on this clone: Its antigen is unidentified.

V lost 8 bases to trimming and J lost 4 bases, with 9 bases between them. This CDR3 comprises 12 residues. Germline-derived CDR1 and CDR2 are MDHEN and SYDVKM. Profiled with immunoSEQ multiplex PCR; TCRdb holds only in-frame clones, not every one. This table has some 480,000 clones, 65% to 80% appearing once. Points from the study as a whole: Donor clonotype sharing was expected to depend on sequencing depth.

This rearrangement joins TRBV28 to TRBJ2-1; D may be TRBD2 (6 bases). The specimen sequenced was PBMCs. The clonotype comes from a woman aged 40 to 50 in good health. Some clones in this sample may be carry-over from other donors' samples. The CDR3 nucleotides read TGTGCCAGCGGGACTGTGTACAATGAGCAGTTCTTC. Residues: CASGTVYNEQFF.